The source of this TCR beta chain is a study of blood T cell repertoires in COVID-19. Study details: Spain, Italy and the United States supplied samples that represented acute and convalescent COVID-19. PBMCs, B-cell-depleted T cells, or T cells provided the cDNA or gDNA that made up the material.

Study processing details: Reference gene primer amplification gave nucleated cell count estimates. Generated by immunoSEQ multiplex PCR, the TCRdb table keeps only in-frame clones and is missing some. V and J calls and clone size follow that table, whereas D and trimming were derived from the DNA. The repertoire includes about 35,000 clones, around 85% of them detected once, and roughly 45% sits in the top ten. CDR1 is MDHEN and CDR2 is SYDVKM in the germline V gene. Losses at the gene ends were 6 bases for V and 8 bases for J; bases not matched to a gene: 7. This CDR3 has 13 residues. The J gene is TRBJ1-2, the V gene TRBV28, with TRBD1 matching over 9 bases. This TCR was sampled from a man in his sixties with active or convalescent COVID-19. Sequenced: peripheral blood. The CDR3 DNA is TGTGCCAGCAGCCAAGGACAGGGGTTCGGCTACACCTTC. Protein sequence: CASSQGQGFGYTF.